One TCR beta chain is described in this entry. A single base separates this from a much larger clone, so it may be a read error. The time point: sample taken at primary tumor resection. Whole RNA, isolated from tumor, nontumor lung or frozen PBMC, was sequenced without prior sorting. Every TCR cDNA molecule carried a tag that served as a unique molecular identifier. MiXCR, applied by TCRdb to the 5' RACE reads, yields one record per CDR3 protein. Here the sample spans 60,000 to 90,000 distinct CDR3 sequences, about 8.5% being singletons. This specimen belongs to a study of spatial heterogeneity in lung cancer. Germline CDR1 is SGHAT and CDR2 is FQNNGV. The CDR3 totals 15 residues.

The V and J genes are TRBV11-2 and TRBJ2-3; 11 positions agree with TRBD2. The sequences come from PBMCs, collected at surgery. The receptor's source is a male donor with early-stage non-small cell lung cancer. Here the CDR3 DNA reads TGTGCCGGCAGCTTTAGCGGGAGGGCCGCAGATACGCAGTATTTT. Protein: CAGSFSGRAADTQYF.